This T cell receptor (beta chain) was documented in a study of shared clonotypes between healthy human individuals. The CDR3 length is 16 residues. The junction had 7 bases not matched to a gene; V was cut back by 2 bases and J by 0 bases. Per the germline V gene, CDR1 is SGHRS and CDR2 is YFSETQ. The sample holds one count of this clone. Some clones are missing from TCRdb's copy, which holds only in-frame ones; the method was immunoSEQ multiplex PCR. The table records approximately 1,500,000 clones, roughly 98% of them present only once. Splitting the CD4+ cells yielded a CD45RA+ naive subset and a CD45RA-negative memory subset.

This chain links TRBV5-1 with TRBJ1-1; 7 nucleotides align to TRBD1. This sequence originates from a man aged 25 to 40 in good health. Sequences were obtained from naive CD4+ T cells sorted from blood. Indicated subset: CD45RA+ positively selected. CDR3 region: CASSFGWGQLNTEAFF. Written as DNA, the CDR3 is TGCGCCAGCAGCTTCGGTTGGGGACAGCTGAACACTGAAGCTTTCTTT. The whole variable domain, remainder taken from reference TRBV5-1 and TRBJ1-1, is KAGVTQTPRYLIKTRGQQVTLSCSPISGHRSVSWYQQTPGQGLQFLFEYFSETQRNKGNFPGRFSGRQFSNSRSEMNVSTLELGDSALYLCASSFGWGQLNTEAFFGQGTRLTVV.